This T cell receptor (beta chain) was sequenced for a study of blood T cell repertoires in COVID-19 (TCRdb year 2020). Broadly, across the study: The collaborator samples originated in the United States, Italy and Spain and spanned the acute and convalescent phases of COVID-19. The samples were drawn from two sources: the first 160 participants of the ongoing ImmuneRACE study, and 1,000 to 1,500 subjects contributed by 6 global collaborators. A freely available public database, intended as a resource for researchers studying the immune response to SARS-CoV-2, is where the repertoires were released. The material from the prospective study consisted of cDNA or gDNA derived from T cells, B-cell-depleted T cells, or PBMCs. The dataset comprised deeply sampled blood TCRbeta repertoires from subjects exposed to, actively infected with, or recovered from COVID-19. A de-identified subject ID, COVID-19 status, age in years and sex were almost always included in the sample metadata. Where HLA class I and class II types were available, the types were taken from metadata supplied by the sample provider, not from assay-based typing. Study-wide findings and limitations: The amount of clinical and demographic metadata varied by source and participant and was provided uncurated.

TCRbeta CDR3 regions were amplified from genomic DNA by means of the immunoSEQ Assay, a bias-controlled multiplex PCR. The authors processed their data as follows. Nucleated cell counts per sample were estimated from amplification of reference gene primers within the assay. To quantify the absolute abundance of each unique TCRbeta CDR3 rearrangement, sequence reads were collapsed and filtered. Productive Simpson clonality was computed per sample as the square root of Simpson's diversity index over productive rearrangements. The table was pulled from immuneACCESS by TCRdb, which kept in-frame rearrangements only. Such tables lose some clones; where checked, under half of the loss comes from unresolved V genes, and the rest has no known cause. Clonal size and the V and J genes are those of that table, whereas D and trimming came from the DNA. In this sample the table shows 130,000 to 150,000 clones, around four fifths of which occur a single time. Jointly, the top ten make up approximately 5% of the sample.

As regards this clone: Its antigen specificity is not known. Per-nucleotide qualities are absent, and no much larger clonotype sits a single base away.

Taken from cysteine to phenylalanine, the CDR3 has 14 residues. Only the CDR3 region is kept as DNA, spanning 42 bases read in frame from base 1. The germline V gene (reference sequence) sets CDR1 to LNHDA and CDR2 to SQIVND. Trimming takes 5 bases off V and 8 bases off J; junction bases not matched to a gene: 7. Each collaborating institution followed its own protocols to collect whole blood in K2EDTA tubes. For TCRbeta analysis, collaborator samples were shipped as frozen whole blood, as isolated PBMCs, or as DNA extracted from either sample type. Sequencing was carried out using peripheral blood. The chain joins TRBV19 to TRBJ2-1, with 9 bases aligning to TRBD2. The clonotype comes from a human donor in a cohort sampled during active COVID-19. For the CDR3, the sequence is CASSPLAGFHEQFF. The sequence in DNA is TGTGCCAGTAGTCCGCTAGCGGGATTCCATGAGCAGTTCTTC.